The rows below give T cell receptor beta chains drawn from one sample of a study of PD-1 blockade in mismatch repair-deficient tumors. Using immunoSEQ multiplex PCR, the repertoire was profiled, and TCRdb retains in-frame clones only, with some absent. The data contain around 51,000 clones, around 85% of them singletons. Sample: peripheral blood, taken roughly 21 weeks after starting pembrolizumab. Receptors were obtained from an adult with mismatch repair-deficient cancer. CDR3s include the opening cysteine and the closing phenylalanine or tryptophan. D genes are given only for firm matches.

>14|TRBJ1-4|TRBV10-3|NA
CAISERGEGEKLFF
>14|TRBJ2-3|TRBV4-2|TRBD2
CASSQGTSADTQYF
>14|TRBJ2-3|TRBV13|NA
CASSFGSRADTQYF
>14|TRBJ1-1|TRBV30|NA
CAWSPGSLNTEAFF
>12|TRBJ2-7|TRBV12-5|NA
CASGIGVGEQYF
>15|TRBJ2-1|TRBV13|TRBD2
CASSLSGRAGIEQFF
>14|TRBJ2-1|TRBV27|NA
CASSLDEKAHEQFF
>16|TRBJ2-5|TRBV5-4|NA
CASSLGAGGPRETQYF
>14|TRBJ2-5|TRBV5-1|TRBD2
CASSGTSGQETQYF
>14|TRBJ1-5|TRBV10-3|TRBD1
CAISATGGFQPQHF
>15|TRBJ2-7|TRBV7-3|NA
CASSLIGWAGYEQYF
>14|TRBJ2-1|TRBV9|TRBD1
CASSVGTGFNEQFF
>12|TRBJ1-2|TRBV25-1|NA
CASSSTGTGYTF
>13|TRBJ1-2|TRBV6-5|NA
CASSYTPRGGYTF
>16|TRBJ1-1|TRBV4-2|NA
CASSQDPLRHDGEAFF
>14|TRBJ2-1|TRBV7-2|TRBD2
CASKTSGSINEQFF
>15|TRBJ1-1|TRBV4-1|TRBD1
CASSQDPGQGNRAFF
>11|TRBJ2-5|TRBV23-1|NA
CASYKCPAQYF
>16|TRBJ2-7|TRBV18|TRBD1
CASSPSTGTVSHEQYF
>16|TRBJ2-3|TRBV5-1|TRBD2
CASSKGLAGGTDTQYF
>19|TRBJ2-5|TRBV19|NA
CASSFAGYAGQKYQETQYF
>15|TRBJ2-7|TRBV9|NA
CASSSSGQGSDEQYF
>15|TRBJ2-7|TRBV19|TRBD2
CASSTLVGSGSEQYF
>16|TRBJ2-3|TRBV5-5|NA
CASSSLRVAEEDTQYF
>16|TRBJ2-7|TRBV7-9|TRBD2
CASSFEGLAGVSEQYF
>17|TRBJ2-6|TRBV4-2|NA
CASSPGPRGPGANVLTF
>16|TRBJ2-7|TRBV11-3|TRBD2
CASSLAGLAATYEQYF
>17|TRBJ2-7|TRBV12-2|NA
CASRFWDRTINGHEQYF
>16|TRBJ2-7|TRBV4-1|NA
CASSQVIGQLNYEQYF
>15|TRBJ2-5|TRBV6-6|TRBD2
CASSLGSGLRETQYF
>15|TRBJ2-7|TRBV6-1|NA
CASTAGGPFSYEQYF
>15|TRBJ2-7|TRBV5-6|NA
CASSLGGASRNEQYF
>13|TRBJ2-7|TRBV10-3|TRBD2
CATLLAGGHEQYF
>13|TRBJ2-1|TRBV5-6|NA
CASSPTLGGEQFF
>12|TRBJ2-7|TRBV7-3|NA
CASSIPGDEQYF
>14|TRBJ2-5|TRBV12-2|NA
CASRLVEVHETQYF
>14|TRBJ2-7|TRBV27|TRBD2
CASSLASGSHEQYF
>11|TRBJ2-3|TRBV20-1|NA
CSATLMDTQYF
>16|TRBJ2-3|TRBV4-3|NA
CASSQGHEGSTDTQYF
>16|TRBJ2-6|TRBV7-9|NA
CASSLSRAAGANVLTF
>13|TRBJ2-1|TRBV7-3|NA
CASSPLRGHEQFF
>16|TRBJ2-3|TRBV29-1|NA
CSVYRGQGGRHDTQYF
>15|TRBJ2-1|TRBV19|TRBD2
CASSMGAGGYNEQFF